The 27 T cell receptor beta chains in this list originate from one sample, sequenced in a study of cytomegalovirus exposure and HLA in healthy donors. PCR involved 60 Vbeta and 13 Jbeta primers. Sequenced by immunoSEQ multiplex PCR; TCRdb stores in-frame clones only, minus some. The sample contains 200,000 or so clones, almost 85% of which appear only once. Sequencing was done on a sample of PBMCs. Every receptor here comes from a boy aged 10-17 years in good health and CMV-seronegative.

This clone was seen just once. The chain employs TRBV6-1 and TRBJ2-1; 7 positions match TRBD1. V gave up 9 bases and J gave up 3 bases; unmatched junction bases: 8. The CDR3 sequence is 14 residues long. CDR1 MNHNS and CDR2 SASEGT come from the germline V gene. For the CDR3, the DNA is TGTGCCAGTCTGAAGGGGGCAGTCTACAATGAGCAGTTCTTC. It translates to CASLKGAVYNEQFF.

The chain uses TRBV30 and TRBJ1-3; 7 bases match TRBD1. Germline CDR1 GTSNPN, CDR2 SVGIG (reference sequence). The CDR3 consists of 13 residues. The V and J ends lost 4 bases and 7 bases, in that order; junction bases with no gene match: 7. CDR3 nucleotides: TGTGCCTGGAATTCCGGGACAGTGAACACCATATATTTT. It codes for CAWNSGTVNTIYF.

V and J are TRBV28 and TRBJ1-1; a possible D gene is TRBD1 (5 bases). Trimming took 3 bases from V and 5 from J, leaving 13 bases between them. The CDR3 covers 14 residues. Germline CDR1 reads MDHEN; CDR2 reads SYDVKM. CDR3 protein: CASSLAGLGTEAFF. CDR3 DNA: TGTGCCAGCAGTTTGGCAGGGCTGGGAACTGAAGCTTTCTTT.

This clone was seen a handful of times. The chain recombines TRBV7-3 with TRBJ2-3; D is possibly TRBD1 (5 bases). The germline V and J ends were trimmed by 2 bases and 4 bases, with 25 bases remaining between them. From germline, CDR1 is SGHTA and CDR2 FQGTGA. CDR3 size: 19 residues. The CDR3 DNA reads TGTGCCAGCAGCTTATCCGTAATTTCCGCGACAGCAAGATCAGATACGCAGTATTTT. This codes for CASSLSVISATARSDTQYF.

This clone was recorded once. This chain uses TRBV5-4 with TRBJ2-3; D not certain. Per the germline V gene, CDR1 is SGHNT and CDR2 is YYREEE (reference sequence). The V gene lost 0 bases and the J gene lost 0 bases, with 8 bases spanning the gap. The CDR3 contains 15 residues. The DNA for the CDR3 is TGTGCCAGCAGCTTGGCCACTTCTAGCACAGATACGCAGTATTTT. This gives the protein CASSLATSSTDTQYF.

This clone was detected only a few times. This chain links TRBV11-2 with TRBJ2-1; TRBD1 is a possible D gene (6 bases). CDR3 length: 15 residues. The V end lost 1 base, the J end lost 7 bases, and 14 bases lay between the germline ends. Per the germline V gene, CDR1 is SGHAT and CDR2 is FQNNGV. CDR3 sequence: CASSLGPGAWNEQFF. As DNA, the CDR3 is TGTGCCAGCAGCTTAGGGCCAGGGGCCTGGAATGAGCAGTTCTTC.

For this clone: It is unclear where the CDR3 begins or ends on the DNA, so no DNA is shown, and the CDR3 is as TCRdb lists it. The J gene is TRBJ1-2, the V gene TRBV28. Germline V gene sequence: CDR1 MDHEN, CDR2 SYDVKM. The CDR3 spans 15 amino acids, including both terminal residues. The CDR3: CASSSSGRRNYGYTF.

The CDR3 DNA is TGTGCCAGCAGCTTAGGAGGGTCTGGCCAAGAGACCCAGTACTTC. Translated: CASSLGGSGQETQYF. The V call is TRBV11-3, the J call TRBJ2-5, with D perhaps TRBD2 (5 bases). CDR3 length: 15 amino acids. The germline gives CDR1 SGHNT, CDR2 YENEEA. V was trimmed by 1 base and J by 1 base, leaving 10 bases between them.

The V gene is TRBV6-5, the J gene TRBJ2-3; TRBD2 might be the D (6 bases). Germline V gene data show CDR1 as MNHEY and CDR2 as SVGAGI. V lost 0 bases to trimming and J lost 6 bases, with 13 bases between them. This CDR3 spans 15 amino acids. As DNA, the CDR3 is TGTGCCAGCAGTTACTCGAGAGTCCTAGCGGATACGCAGTATTTT. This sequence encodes CASSYSRVLADTQYF.

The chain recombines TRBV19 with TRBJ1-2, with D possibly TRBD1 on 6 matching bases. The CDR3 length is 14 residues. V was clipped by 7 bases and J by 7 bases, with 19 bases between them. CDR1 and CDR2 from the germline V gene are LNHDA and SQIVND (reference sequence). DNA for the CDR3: TGTGCCAGTACCCCCGGACGGTTAGGGGGTGGCTACACCTTC. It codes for CASTPGRLGGGYTF.

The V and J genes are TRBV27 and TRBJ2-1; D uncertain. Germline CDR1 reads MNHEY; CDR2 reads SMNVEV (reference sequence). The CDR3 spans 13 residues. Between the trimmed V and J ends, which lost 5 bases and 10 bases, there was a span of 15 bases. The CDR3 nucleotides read TGTGCCAGCAGTCCCGGGTTTTTGCGGGAGCAGTTCTTC. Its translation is CASSPGFLREQFF.

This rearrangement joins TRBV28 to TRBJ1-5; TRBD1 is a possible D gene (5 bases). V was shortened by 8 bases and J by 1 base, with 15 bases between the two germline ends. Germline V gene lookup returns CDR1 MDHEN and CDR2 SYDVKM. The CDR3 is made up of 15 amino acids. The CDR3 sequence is CASRYWEGSNQPQHF. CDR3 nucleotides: TGTGCCAGCCGGTATTGGGAGGGGAGCAATCAGCCCCAGCATTTT.

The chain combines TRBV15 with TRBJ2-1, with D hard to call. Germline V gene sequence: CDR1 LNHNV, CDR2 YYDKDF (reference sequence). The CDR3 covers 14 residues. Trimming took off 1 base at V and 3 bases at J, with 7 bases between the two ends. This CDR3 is CATSRVPLYNEQFF. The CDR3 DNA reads TGTGCCACCAGCAGAGTTCCCCTCTACAATGAGCAGTTCTTC.

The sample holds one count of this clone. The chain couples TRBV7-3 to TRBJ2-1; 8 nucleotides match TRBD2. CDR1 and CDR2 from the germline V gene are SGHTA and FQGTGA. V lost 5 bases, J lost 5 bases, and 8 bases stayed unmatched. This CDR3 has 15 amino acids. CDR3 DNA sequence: TGTGCCAGCAGCCCCGGGACTAGGGTTAACAATGAGCAGTTCTTC. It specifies CASSPGTRVNNEQFF.

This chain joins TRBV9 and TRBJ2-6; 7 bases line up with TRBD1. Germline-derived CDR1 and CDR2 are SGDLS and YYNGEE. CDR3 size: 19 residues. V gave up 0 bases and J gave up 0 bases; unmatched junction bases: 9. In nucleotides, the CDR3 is TGTGCCAGCAGCGTAGGATGGGGGACAGCCGGCTCTGGGGCCAACGTCCTGACTTTC. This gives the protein CASSVGWGTAGSGANVLTF.

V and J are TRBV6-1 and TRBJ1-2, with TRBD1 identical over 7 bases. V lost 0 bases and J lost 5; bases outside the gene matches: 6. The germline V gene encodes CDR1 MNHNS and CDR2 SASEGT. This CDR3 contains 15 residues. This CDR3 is CASSEADRFLYGYTF. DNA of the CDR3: TGTGCCAGCAGTGAAGCGGACAGGTTCTTGTATGGCTACACCTTC.

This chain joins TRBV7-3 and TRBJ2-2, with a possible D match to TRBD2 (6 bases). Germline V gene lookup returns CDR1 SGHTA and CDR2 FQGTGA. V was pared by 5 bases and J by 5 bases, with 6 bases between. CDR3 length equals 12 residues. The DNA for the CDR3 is TGTGCCAGCAGCCGGGGGACCGGGGAGCTGTTTTTT. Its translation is CASSRGTGELFF.

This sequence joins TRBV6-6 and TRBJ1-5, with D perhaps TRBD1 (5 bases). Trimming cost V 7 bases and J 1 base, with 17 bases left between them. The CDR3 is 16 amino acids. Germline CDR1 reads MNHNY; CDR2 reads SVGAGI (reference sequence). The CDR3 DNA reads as TGTGCCAGCACCTCGCCCCGCCGGGGGAGCAATCAGCCCCAGCATTTT. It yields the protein CASTSPRRGSNQPQHF.

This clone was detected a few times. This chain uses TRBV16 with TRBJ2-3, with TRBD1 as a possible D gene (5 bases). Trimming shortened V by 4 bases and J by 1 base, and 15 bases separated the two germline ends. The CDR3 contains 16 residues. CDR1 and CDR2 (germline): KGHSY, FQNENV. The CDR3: CASSPDISSGTDTQYF. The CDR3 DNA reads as TGTGCCAGCAGCCCGGACATCTCCTCGGGCACAGATACGCAGTATTTT.

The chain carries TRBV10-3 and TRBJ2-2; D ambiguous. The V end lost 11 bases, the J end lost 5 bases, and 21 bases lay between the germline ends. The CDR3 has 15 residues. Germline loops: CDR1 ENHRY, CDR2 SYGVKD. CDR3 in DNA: TGTGCCGTCGGAAACCGGGTCGATTCTACCGGGGAGCTGTTTTTT. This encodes CAVGNRVDSTGELFF.

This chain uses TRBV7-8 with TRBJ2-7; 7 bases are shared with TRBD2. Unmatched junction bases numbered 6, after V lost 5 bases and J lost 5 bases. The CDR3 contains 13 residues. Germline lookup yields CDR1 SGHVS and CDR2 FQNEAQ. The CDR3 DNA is TGTGCCAGCAGCCATGGGAGGGTCAACGAGCAGTACTTC. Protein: CASSHGRVNEQYF.

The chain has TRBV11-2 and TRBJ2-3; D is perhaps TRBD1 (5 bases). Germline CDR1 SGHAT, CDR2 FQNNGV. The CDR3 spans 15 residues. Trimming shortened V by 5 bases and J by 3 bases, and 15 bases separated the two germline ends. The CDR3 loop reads CASSPHPRGTDTQYF. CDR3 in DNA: TGTGCCAGCAGCCCCCATCCTAGGGGTACAGATACGCAGTATTTT.

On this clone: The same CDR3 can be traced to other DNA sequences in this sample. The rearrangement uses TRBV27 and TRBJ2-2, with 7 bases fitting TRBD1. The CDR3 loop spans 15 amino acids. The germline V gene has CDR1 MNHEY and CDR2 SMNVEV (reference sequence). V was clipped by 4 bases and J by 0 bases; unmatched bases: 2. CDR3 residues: CASSWGTANTGELFF. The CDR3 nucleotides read TGTGCCAGCAGTTGGGGGACAGCGAACACCGGGGAGCTGTTTTTT.

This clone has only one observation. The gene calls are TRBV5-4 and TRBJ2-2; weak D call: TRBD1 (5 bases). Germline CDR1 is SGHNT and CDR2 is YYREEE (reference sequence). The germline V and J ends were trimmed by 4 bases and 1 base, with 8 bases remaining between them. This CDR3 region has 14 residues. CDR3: CASSKTGNTGELFF. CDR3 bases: TGTGCCAGCAGCAAAACAGGGAACACCGGGGAGCTGTTTTTT.

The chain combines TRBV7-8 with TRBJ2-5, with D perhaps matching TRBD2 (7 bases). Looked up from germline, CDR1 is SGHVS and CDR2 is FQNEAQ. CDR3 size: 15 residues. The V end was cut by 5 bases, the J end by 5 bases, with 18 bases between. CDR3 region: CASSQGQGGRETQYF. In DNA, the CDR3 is TGTGCCAGCAGCCAGGGGCAGGGAGGGCGCGAGACCCAGTACTTC.

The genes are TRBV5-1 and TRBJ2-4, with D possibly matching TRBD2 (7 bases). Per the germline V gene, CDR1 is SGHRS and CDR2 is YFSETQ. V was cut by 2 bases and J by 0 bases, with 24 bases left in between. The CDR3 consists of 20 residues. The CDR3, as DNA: TGCGCCAGCAGCTTAGGAATCGGAGAAGGGGGGGAATTAGCCAAAAACATTCAGTACTTC. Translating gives CASSLGIGEGGELAKNIQYF.

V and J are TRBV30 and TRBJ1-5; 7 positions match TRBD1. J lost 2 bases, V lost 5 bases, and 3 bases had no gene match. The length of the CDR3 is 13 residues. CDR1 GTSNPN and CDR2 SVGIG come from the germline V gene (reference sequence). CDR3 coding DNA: TGTGCCTGGGATACAGGGGGCAATCAGCCCCAGCATTTT. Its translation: CAWDTGGNQPQHF.